What follows are 14 T cell receptor beta chains derived from one specimen sequenced in a study of T-cell reconstitution after alpha-beta-depleted transplantation in children. The library targeted TCRbeta and was prepared with unique molecular identifiers. TCRdb redid the calling of the PCR reads with MiXCR, one entry per CDR3 protein. The data show 190,000 or so distinct CDR3 sequences, about 6.4% seen once. The specimen comprised PBMCs from the stem cell graft donor, sampled from the stem cell graft. These receptor sequences come from a human donor who donated a stem cell graft to a child with Wiskott-Aldrich syndrome.

The table lists this clonotype with a few counts. This sequence joins TRBV18 and TRBJ2-3; D call uncertain. The CDR3 totals 16 residues. Germline values: CDR1 KGHSH, CDR2 LQKENI. V lost 2 bases to trimming and J lost 4 bases, with 16 bases between them. For the CDR3, the DNA is TGTGCCAGCTCACCATTGTTGGCTTCGCGCTCAGATACGCAGTATTTT. The encoded protein is CASSPLLASRSDTQYF.

Many counts were recorded for this clonotype. This chain joins TRBV20-1 and TRBJ2-1; the D is unclear. The V end lost 4 bases, the J end lost 0 bases, and 10 bases lay between the germline ends. This CDR3 has 14 amino acids. Germline values: CDR1 DFQATT, CDR2 SNEGSKA (reference sequence). CDR3 region: CSAKGINSYNEQFF. In DNA, the CDR3 is TGCAGTGCTAAGGGCATAAACTCCTACAATGAGCAGTTCTTC.

This rearrangement joins TRBV18 to TRBJ1-1, with 7 bases that match TRBD1. Germline V gene lookup returns CDR1 KGHSH and CDR2 LQKENI. Trimming took 5 bases from V and 4 from J; bases not matched to a gene: 10. This CDR3 is built from 15 residues. This CDR3 is CASSKNRGGSTEAFF. CDR3 bases: TGTGCCAGCTCAAAAAACAGGGGCGGCAGCACTGAAGCTTTCTTT.

This clonotype was counted ten times or more. The rearrangement joins TRBV24-1 to TRBJ1-2; the match to TRBD1 covers 7 bases. J lost 4 bases, V lost 3 bases, and 1 base had no gene match. This CDR3 comprises 13 residues. Germline CDR1 KGHDR, CDR2 SFDVKD. The DNA for the CDR3 is TGTGCCACCAGTGATCGGGACAGCTATGGCTACACCTTC. Amino acids: CATSDRDSYGYTF.

This clonotype came up many times. The genes are TRBV10-3 and TRBJ2-2; perhaps TRBD1 as D (5 bases). V lost 0 bases, J lost 0 bases, and 11 bases lay in between. Germline CDR1 ENHRY, CDR2 SYGVKD. The CDR3 covers 17 residues. The DNA of the CDR3 is TGTGCCATCAGTGAGTCATGGGGCGGCACGAACACCGGGGAGCTGTTTTTT. Translated: CAISESWGGTNTGELFF.

V usage is TRBV2 and J usage is TRBJ1-6, with a possible D match to TRBD1 (5 bases). Germline-derived CDR1 and CDR2 are SNHLY and FYNNEI. Deletions cut 9 bases from V and 0 bases from J, with 24 bases between. This CDR3 is built from 19 residues. The CDR3, as DNA: TGTGCCAGTGGGACGGGCTCCCTGTTGAGGGCCTCCTATAATTCACCCCTCCACTTT. Translated: CASGTGSLLRASYNSPLHF.

This clonotype was observed many times. The chain has TRBV24-1 and TRBJ2-7; 7 bases align to TRBD1. Germline CDR1 reads KGHDR; CDR2 reads SFDVKD. Trimming removed 4 bases from V and 6 bases from J; junction bases left unmatched: 11. The CDR3 has 15 residues. Here the CDR3 reads CATSETGTVAGEQYF. DNA of the CDR3: TGTGCCACCAGTGAAACCGGGACAGTCGCGGGCGAGCAGTACTTC.

This clonotype was detected ten times or more. The chain links TRBV19 to TRBJ2-7; possible D gene TRBD1, 5 bases. V lost 3 bases and J 5 bases, leaving 11 bases between the germline ends. Germline values: CDR1 LNHDA, CDR2 SQIVND (reference sequence). The CDR3 extends over 13 amino acids. The CDR3 DNA reads TGTGCCAGTAGTATCGTGCAGGGCCACGAGCAGTACTTC. It yields the protein CASSIVQGHEQYF.

In this sample, this clonotype turned up many times. V and J are TRBV12-3 or TRBV12-4 and TRBJ1-1; D gene ambiguous. The CDR3 loop spans 14 amino acids. V gave up 5 bases and J gave up 1 base, with 11 bases separating them. CDR3 DNA sequence: TGTGCCAGCAGTCTCCTATCCGGGAACACTGAAGCTTTCTTT. Its protein product is CASSLLSGNTEAFF.

This clonotype has ten or more counts. This chain uses TRBV3-1 with TRBJ2-2; D may correspond to TRBD1 or TRBD2 (5 bases each). The CDR3 extends over 16 amino acids. The V gene's germline CDR1 is LGHDT and CDR2 YNNKEL (reference sequence). V lost 1 base and J lost 8, with 17 bases in between. The CDR3 DNA follows: TGTGCCAGCAGCCAAGCCGGGACGGAGTCGGAAGGGGAGCTGTTTTTT. As protein: CASSQAGTESEGELFF.

This clonotype has just a few counts. The rearrangement joins TRBV5-1 to TRBJ1-1, with a possible D match to TRBD1 (6 bases). Germline CDR1 reads SGHRS; CDR2 reads YFSETQ. The CDR3 is 13 amino acids. The V end was cut by 10 bases, the J end by 2 bases, with 15 bases between. DNA for the CDR3: TGCGCCTCCTTTTCGGACAGAAACACTGAAGCTTTCTTT. This encodes CASFSDRNTEAFF.

The chain recombines TRBV5-1 with TRBJ2-7, with D hard to call. Trimming left V 4 bases short and J 6 bases short, with 14 bases between. Germline V gene sequence: CDR1 SGHRS, CDR2 YFSETQ. There are 13 residues in the CDR3. CDR3 loop: CASSPTSRIEQYF. CDR3 sequence (DNA): TGCGCCAGCAGCCCGACCAGTAGGATCGAGCAGTACTTC.

At least ten counts were recorded for this clonotype. The chain uses TRBV12-3 or TRBV12-4 and TRBJ2-1; the D is unclear. The CDR3 runs 12 residues. V was pared by 6 bases and J by 6 bases, with 9 bases between. CDR3 sequence reads: CASRRPTNEQFF. CDR3 coding DNA: TGTGCCAGCAGACGCCCTACCAATGAGCAGTTCTTC.

This clonotype occurred a few times. The chain links TRBV6-2 or TRBV6-3 to TRBJ2-3; maybe TRBD1 (5 bases). V shed 6 bases and J shed 6 bases, with 13 bases lying between them. There are 13 residues in the CDR3. The germline gives CDR1 MNHEY, CDR2 SVGEGT. In DNA form, the CDR3 reads TGTGCCAGCAGCGGACACTCGGCGGATACGCAGTATTTT. Amino acid sequence: CASSGHSADTQYF.